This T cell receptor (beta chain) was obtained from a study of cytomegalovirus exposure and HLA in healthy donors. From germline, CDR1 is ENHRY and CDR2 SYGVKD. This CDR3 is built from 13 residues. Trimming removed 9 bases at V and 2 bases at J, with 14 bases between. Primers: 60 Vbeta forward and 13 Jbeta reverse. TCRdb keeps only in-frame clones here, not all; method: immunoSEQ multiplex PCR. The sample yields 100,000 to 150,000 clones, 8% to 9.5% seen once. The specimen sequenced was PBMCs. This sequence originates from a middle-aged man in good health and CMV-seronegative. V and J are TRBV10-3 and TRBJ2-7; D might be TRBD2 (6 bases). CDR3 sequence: CAITTGATYEQYF. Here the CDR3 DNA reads TGTGCCATTACGACGGGAGCCACCTACGAGCAGTACTTC.